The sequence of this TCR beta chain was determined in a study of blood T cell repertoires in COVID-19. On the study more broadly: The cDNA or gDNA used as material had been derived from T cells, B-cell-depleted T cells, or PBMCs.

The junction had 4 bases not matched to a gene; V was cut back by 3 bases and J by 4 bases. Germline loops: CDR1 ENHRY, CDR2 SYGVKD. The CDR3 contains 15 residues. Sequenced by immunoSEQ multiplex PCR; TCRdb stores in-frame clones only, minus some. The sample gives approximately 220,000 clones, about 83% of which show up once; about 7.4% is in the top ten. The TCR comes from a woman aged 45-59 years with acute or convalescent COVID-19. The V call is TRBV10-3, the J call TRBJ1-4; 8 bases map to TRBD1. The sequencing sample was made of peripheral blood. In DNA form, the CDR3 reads TGTGCCATCAGTGATCCGGGACAGGATAATGAAAAACTGTTTTTT. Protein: CAISDPGQDNEKLFF.